These 4 T cell receptor beta chains share one sample of origin, sequenced in a study of cytomegalovirus exposure and HLA in healthy donors. The study ran its PCR with 60 Vbeta and 13 Jbeta primers. The repertoire was sequenced with immunoSEQ multiplex PCR; TCRdb's copy has only in-frame clones and lacks some. The sample records 200,000 to 250,000 clones, 85% to 90% being singletons. Source material: PBMCs. The receptors come from a human donor in good health.

The rearrangement joins TRBV25-1 to TRBJ2-2; D remains unclear. This CDR3 has 13 amino acids. V lost 6 bases to trimming and J lost 4 bases, with 9 bases between them. The germline CDR1 and CDR2 sequences are MGHDK and SYGVNS. CDR3 sequence reads: CASSASLTGELFF. The CDR3 DNA sequence: TGTGCCAGCAGCGCGTCACTCACCGGGGAGCTGTTTTTT.

This rearrangement joins TRBV15 to TRBJ1-1, with TRBD1 as a possible D gene (6 bases). The CDR3 is 15 amino acids. With 0 bases removed from V and 4 bases from J, the gap between germline ends came to 12 bases. Germline V gene lookup returns CDR1 LNHNV and CDR2 YYDKDF (reference sequence). The CDR3 nucleotides read TGTGCCACCAGCAGAGATACAGGGCCAGGCACTGAAGCTTTCTTT. Its protein product is CATSRDTGPGTEAFF.

The chain uses TRBV5-4 and TRBJ1-3; the match to TRBD1 covers 7 bases. V was clipped by 5 bases and J by 4 bases; unmatched bases: 12. Germline V lookup: CDR1 SGHNT, CDR2 YYREEE (reference sequence). The CDR3 length is 16 residues. The CDR3, as DNA: TGTGCCAGCAGTTCGGCGACAGGGAGTAGAGGAAACACCATATATTTT. Translated, it gives CASSSATGSRGNTIYF.

The J gene is TRBJ1-1, the V gene TRBV5-8; no reliable D call. In germline, CDR1 is SGHTS, CDR2 YDEGEE. CDR3 length equals 13 residues. Trimming left V 5 bases short and J 3 bases short, with 11 bases between. DNA for the CDR3: TGTGCCAGCAGTCCTGACGGAGACACTGAAGCTTTCTTT. It yields the protein CASSPDGDTEAFF.